The 26 T cell receptor beta chains in this list originate from one sample, sequenced in a study of blood T cell repertoires in COVID-19 (dated by TCRdb to the early 2020s). Libraries were built with the immunoSEQ multiplex PCR assay. TCRdb mirrors the immuneACCESS table, restricted to in-frame sequences. Some clones are absent from its copies; in checked studies, under half trace to an unresolved V gene, and the reason for the others is unknown. This sample has fewer than 500,000 clones in its table, and roughly 86% of those were observed once. 1% to 1.5% of the sample rests with the top ten. The sample consisted of PBMCs or T cells enriched from blood (not recorded which). The receptor set was obtained from a man aged 30 to 45 who had recovered from COVID-19.

The V gene is TRBV5-1, the J gene TRBJ1-2, with 7 bases aligning to TRBD1. The CDR3 is 14 residues long. The ends lost 6 bases at V and 4 bases at J; junction bases unmatched: 9. Per the germline V gene, CDR1 is SGHRS and CDR2 is YFSETQ. In DNA, the CDR3 is TGCGCCAGCACCCTTGGACAGGCCGCCTATGGCTACACCTTC. Its translation: CASTLGQAAYGYTF.

The chain joins TRBV19 to TRBJ2-7; 9 nucleotides match TRBD1. Germline V gene data show CDR1 as LNHDA and CDR2 as SQIVND (reference sequence). V gave up 5 bases and J gave up 3 bases; unmatched junction bases: 5. This CDR3 spans 14 amino acids. CDR3 nucleotides: TGTGCCAGTAGTCTGAGGGACAGGGTCTACGAGCAGTACTTC. Translated: CASSLRDRVYEQYF.

The rearrangement joins TRBV5-1 to TRBJ2-2; D gene ambiguous. The V end was cut by 4 bases, the J end by 1 base, with 5 bases between. Germline V gene sequence: CDR1 SGHRS, CDR2 YFSETQ. This CDR3 is 13 amino acids long. The CDR3 bases are TGCGCCAGCAGCGTGAGGAACACCGGGGAGCTGTTTTTT. Translation: CASSVRNTGELFF. The entire variable domain, with the rest obtained from reference TRBV5-1 and TRBJ2-2, is as follows: KAGVTQTPRYLIKTRGQQVTLSCSPISGHRSVSWYQQTPGQGLQFLFEYFSETQRNKGNFPGRFSGRQFSNSRSEMNVSTLELGDSALYLCASSVRNTGELFFGEGSRLTVL.

The rearrangement links TRBV5-6 to TRBJ2-2; perhaps TRBD2 as D (5 bases). Germline CDR1 and CDR2: SGHDT and YYEEEE. Trimming cost V 4 bases and J 7 bases, with 8 bases left between them. This CDR3 spans 12 amino acids. This CDR3 is CASSERGGELFF. The CDR3 DNA sequence: TGTGCCAGCAGCGAACGGGGCGGGGAGCTGTTTTTT. Filled out from reference TRBV5-6 and TRBJ2-2, the complete variable domain reads DAGVTQSPTHLIKTRGQQVTLRCSPKSGHDTVSWYQQALGQGPQFIFQYYEEEERQRGNFPDRFSGHQFPNYSSELNVNALLLGDSALYLCASSERGGELFFGEGSRLTVL.

The J gene is TRBJ1-2, the V gene TRBV5-1; 7 bases are a match to TRBD1. V trimming: 4 bases; J trimming: 4 bases; junction bases outside the gene matches: 7. The CDR3 covers 14 residues. Germline-derived CDR1 and CDR2 are SGHRS and YFSETQ. The CDR3: CASSPGQFSYGYTF. Here the CDR3 DNA reads TGCGCCAGCAGCCCGGGACAGTTTAGCTATGGCTACACCTTC.

The chain employs TRBV6-5 and TRBJ1-4, with 7 bases matching TRBD1. The trim removed 6 bases at V and 14 bases at J, leaving 15 bases unmatched. The CDR3 runs to 14 residues. From germline, CDR1 is MNHEY and CDR2 SVGAGI. The CDR3 DNA reads TGTGCCAGCAGGACCGACAGGGATTTCGGTACGCTGTTTTTT. Translation gives CASRTDRDFGTLFF.

The V call is TRBV7-2, the J call TRBJ1-5, with D maybe TRBD1 (5 bases). The germline V and J ends were trimmed by 4 bases and 3 bases, with 13 bases remaining between them. The CDR3 has 15 residues. Germline-derived CDR1 and CDR2 are SGHTA and FQGNSA. This chain's CDR3 is CASSWGVQTNQPQHF. The CDR3 DNA reads as TGTGCCAGCAGCTGGGGGGTCCAAACCAATCAGCCCCAGCATTTT. Using reference TRBV7-2 and TRBJ1-5 for the parts outside the CDR3, the full variable domain is GAGVSQSPSNKVTEKGKDVELRCDPISGHTALYWYRQSLGQGLEFLIYFQGNSAPDKSGLPSDRFSAERTGGSVSTLTIQRTQQEDSAVYLCASSWGVQTNQPQHFGDGTRLSIL.

The chain recombines TRBV3-1 (or the pseudogene TRBV3-2) with TRBJ1-4; 11 nucleotides agree with TRBD1. There are 16 residues in the CDR3. Germline V lookup: CDR1 LGHDT, CDR2 YNNKEL (reference sequence). V shed 2 bases and J 6 bases; nucleotides not matched to a gene: 5. The CDR3 sequence is CASSQYRTGGDEKLFF. For the CDR3, the DNA is TGTGCCAGCAGCCAATACCGGACAGGGGGCGATGAAAAACTGTTTTTT.

The chain has TRBV7-3 and TRBJ1-3, with 9 bases lining up with TRBD1. The CDR3 spans 16 residues. V dropped 3 bases and J dropped 3; count of bases not matched to a gene: 6. CDR1 and CDR2 (germline): SGHTA, FQGTGA. CDR3 sequence reads: CASSLGQGAGGNTIYF. CDR3 DNA: TGTGCCAGCAGCTTGGGACAGGGAGCAGGTGGAAACACCATATATTTT.

The chain couples TRBV15 to TRBJ2-1; 12 positions match TRBD1. V shed 6 bases and J 3 bases; nucleotides not matched to a gene: 3. The CDR3 loop spans 15 amino acids. From germline, CDR1 is LNHNV and CDR2 YYDKDF (reference sequence). CDR3 in amino acids: CATSRDRGHYNEQFF. The CDR3 coding sequence is TGTGCCACCAGTAGGGACAGGGGGCACTACAATGAGCAGTTCTTC. The whole variable domain, remainder taken from reference TRBV15 and TRBJ2-1, is DAMVIQNPRYQVTQFGKPVTLSCSQTLNHNVMYWYQQKSSQAPKLLFHYYDKDFNNEADTPDNFQSRRPNTSFCFLDIRSPGLGDTAMYLCATSRDRGHYNEQFFGPGTRLTVL.

The chain has TRBV6-5 and TRBJ1-2; TRBD1 matches at 8 bases. The length of the CDR3 is 15 residues. V shed 6 bases, J shed 4 bases, and the junction held 10 bases outside the gene matches. CDR1 is MNHEY and CDR2 is SVGAGI in the germline V gene. The CDR3 loop reads CASRIGYRGGYGYTF. The CDR3 DNA follows: TGTGCCAGCAGAATTGGCTACAGGGGGGGCTATGGCTACACCTTC.

The chain joins TRBV29-1 to TRBJ1-2; possibly TRBD1 for D (5 bases). Germline values: CDR1 SQVTM, CDR2 ANQGSEA. Trimming stripped 4 bases from V and 4 bases from J, with 13 bases between. CDR3 length: 13 amino acids. The CDR3 DNA is TGCAGCGTTGTTGTCGGGGGGATCTATGGCTACACCTTC. It codes for CSVVVGGIYGYTF.

The chain couples TRBV30 to TRBJ1-5; D call uncertain. Germline-derived CDR1 and CDR2 are GTSNPN and SVGIG (reference sequence). With 1 base removed from V and 10 bases from J, the gap between germline ends came to 14 bases. The length of the CDR3 is 13 residues. The CDR3 sequence: CAWSGPPRGPQHF. Here the CDR3 DNA reads TGTGCCTGGAGTGGGCCCCCTCGGGGTCCCCAGCATTTT.

The chain employs TRBV30 and TRBJ1-1; the match to TRBD1 covers 7 bases. The length of the CDR3 is 13 residues. V shed 1 base, J shed 5 bases, and the junction held 4 bases outside the gene matches. Germline lookup yields CDR1 GTSNPN and CDR2 SVGIG (reference sequence). The CDR3 reads CAWSAGRGTEAFF. The CDR3 coding sequence is TGTGCCTGGAGTGCGGGCAGGGGGACTGAAGCTTTCTTT.

V is TRBV6-5 and J is TRBJ1-1; D is uncertain. The length of the CDR3 is 11 residues. Between the trimmed V and J ends, which lost 9 bases and 8 bases, there was a span of 13 bases. Germline V gene lookup returns CDR1 MNHEY and CDR2 SVGAGI. The CDR3 sequence: CASSRSREAFF. The DNA for the CDR3 is TGTGCCAGTTCCAGGTCCAGGGAAGCTTTCTTT.

V and J are TRBV7-9 and TRBJ2-3; D is unclear. The CDR3 is 12 residues long. V was cut by 3 bases and J by 5 bases, with 6 bases left in between. Germline V CDR1 and CDR2: SEHNR, FQNEAQ (reference sequence). The CDR3: CASSLHGDTQYF. The CDR3 coding sequence is TGTGCCAGCAGCTTGCACGGAGATACGCAGTATTTT.

The V and J genes are TRBV7-6 and TRBJ1-5; D gene unclear. V was trimmed by 4 bases and J by 7 bases, leaving 11 bases between them. The CDR3 runs to 13 residues. Per germline, CDR1 SGHVS and CDR2 FNYEAQ. CDR3 coding DNA: TGTGCCAGCAGCTCTGACTCCGGCCAGCCCCAGCATTTT. As protein: CASSSDSGQPQHF.

The chain employs TRBV15 and TRBJ1-2, with a possible D match to TRBD1 (5 bases). V lost 0 bases, J lost 8 bases, and 22 bases lay in between. The CDR3 loop spans 17 amino acids. Germline CDR1 and CDR2: LNHNV and YYDKDF (reference sequence). CDR3 amino acids: CATSRDRNTARDWGYTF. The DNA of the CDR3 is TGTGCCACCAGCAGAGATCGTAACACCGCCAGGGACTGGGGCTACACCTTC.

This chain joins TRBV3-1 (or the pseudogene TRBV3-2) and TRBJ2-7, with D possibly being TRBD2 (7 bases). Germline lookup yields CDR1 LGHDT and CDR2 YNNKEL (reference sequence). CDR3 length: 14 residues. V was trimmed by 4 bases and J by 3 bases, leaving 13 bases between them. The CDR3 nucleotides are TGTGCCAGCAGCCCTAGCGGAGGGGGCTACGAGCAGTACTTC. Its protein is CASSPSGGGYEQYF.

The rearrangement links TRBV6-5 to TRBJ2-7, with TRBD1 as a possible D gene (6 bases). V was trimmed by 7 bases and J by 6 bases, leaving 19 bases between them. Germline CDR1 reads MNHEY; CDR2 reads SVGAGI. The length of the CDR3 is 14 residues. The CDR3 here is CASIPGADPGEQYF. The CDR3 nucleotides read TGTGCCAGCATCCCAGGGGCGGATCCAGGCGAGCAGTACTTC.

This chain links TRBV7-2 with TRBJ1-1; 7 bases fit TRBD1. Trimming removed 5 bases from V and 0 bases from J; junction bases left unmatched: 12. This CDR3 spans 17 amino acids. From germline, CDR1 is SGHTA and CDR2 FQGNSA. The chain's CDR3 is CASSPFRTGALNTEAFF. The DNA for the CDR3 is TGTGCCAGCAGCCCCTTCAGAACAGGGGCCTTGAACACTGAAGCTTTCTTT.

This rearrangement joins TRBV3-1 (or the pseudogene TRBV3-2) to TRBJ1-6; weak D call: TRBD1 (5 bases). The CDR3 is 13 amino acids. Trimming removed 6 bases at V and 8 bases at J, with 11 bases between. CDR1 and CDR2 (germline): LGHDT, YNNKEL (reference sequence). CDR3 residues: CASSFQGDSPLHF. The CDR3 DNA follows: TGTGCCAGCAGTTTCCAGGGTGATTCACCCCTCCACTTT.

This chain links TRBV6-5 with TRBJ2-2, with D possibly TRBD2 on 6 matching bases. The V end was cut by 2 bases, the J end by 4 bases, with 14 bases between. This CDR3 comprises 16 residues. CDR1 is MNHEY, CDR2 SVGAGI, per germline. CDR3 residues: CASSYGGTEPTGELFF. CDR3 nucleotide sequence: TGTGCCAGCAGTTACGGGGGGACCGAGCCCACCGGGGAGCTGTTTTTT.

This clone was seen just once. The rearrangement joins TRBV29-1 to TRBJ2-3, with D perhaps TRBD2 (5 bases). The V end was cut by 2 bases, the J end by 2 bases, with 17 bases between. Germline CDR1 reads SQVTM; CDR2 reads ANQGSEA. This CDR3 region has 16 residues. CDR3 DNA sequence: TGCAGCGTTGAATCCTGGCGGGTTAACCACACAGATACGCAGTATTTT. It yields the protein CSVESWRVNHTDTQYF.

V is TRBV2 and J is TRBJ1-5; possible D gene TRBD1, 6 bases. Germline assignment: CDR1 SNHLY and CDR2 FYNNEI. The CDR3 runs 14 residues. Trimming stripped 6 bases from V and 6 bases from J, with 15 bases between. CDR3 DNA sequence: TGTGCCAGCAGCCCACAGGGAGTAGGTCAGCCCCAGCATTTT. Translation gives CASSPQGVGQPQHF.

This CDR3 is CASSYDRVAEKLFF. CDR3 sequence (DNA): TGTGCCAGCAGCTACGACAGGGTGGCGGAAAAACTGTTTTTT. The rearrangement uses TRBV7-9 and TRBJ1-4; 7 bases are shared with TRBD1. The CDR3 is made up of 14 amino acids. CDR1 and CDR2 from the germline V gene are SEHNR and FQNEAQ (reference sequence). V lost 4 bases and J lost 8; bases outside the gene matches: 7.